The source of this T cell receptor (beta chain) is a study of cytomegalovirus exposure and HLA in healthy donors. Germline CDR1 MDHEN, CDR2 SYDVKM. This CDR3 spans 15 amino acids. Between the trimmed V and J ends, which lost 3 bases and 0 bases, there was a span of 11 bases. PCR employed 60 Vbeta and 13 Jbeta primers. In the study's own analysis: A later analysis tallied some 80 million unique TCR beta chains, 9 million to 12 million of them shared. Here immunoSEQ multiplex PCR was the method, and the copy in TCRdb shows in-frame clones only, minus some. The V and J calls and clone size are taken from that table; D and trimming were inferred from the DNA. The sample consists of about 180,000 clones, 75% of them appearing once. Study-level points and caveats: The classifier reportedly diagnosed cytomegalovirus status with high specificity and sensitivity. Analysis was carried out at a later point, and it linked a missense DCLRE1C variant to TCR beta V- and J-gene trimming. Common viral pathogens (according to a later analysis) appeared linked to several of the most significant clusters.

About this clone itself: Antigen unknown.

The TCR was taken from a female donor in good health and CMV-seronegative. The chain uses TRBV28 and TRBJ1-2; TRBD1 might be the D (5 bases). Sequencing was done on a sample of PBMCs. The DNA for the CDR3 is TGTGCCAGCAGTTTGGAGGGGCCCCCTAACTATGGCTACACCTTC. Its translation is CASSLEGPPNYGYTF.